Sequencing of this TCR beta chain was carried out in a study of cytomegalovirus exposure and HLA in healthy donors. Study results and caveats: Serostatus for CMV was the only available immune exposure information. What a later analysis showed was that several of the most significant clusters appeared linked to common viral pathogens. Clonal expansion was found to be greater in HLA-associated TCR beta chains than in equally common others in a later analysis.

Primers for the PCR totalled 60 Vbeta and 13 Jbeta. Assay used: immunoSEQ multiplex PCR; TCRdb lists only in-frame clones, some missing. The data hold about 140,000 clones, with roughly four fifths observed a single time. With regard to this clone: Its specificity is not known.

The sequenced sample consisted of PBMCs. This TCR came from a woman aged 50 to 60 in good health and CMV-seropositive.

The CDR3 here is CASSWTGTGYNEQFF. The CDR3, as DNA: TGTGCCAGCAGCTGGACCGGGACAGGGTACAATGAGCAGTTCTTC. The chain carries TRBV7-8 and TRBJ2-1, with 9 bases lining up with TRBD1. V shed 4 bases and J 4 bases; nucleotides not matched to a gene: 5. Germline lookup yields CDR1 SGHVS and CDR2 FQNEAQ. The CDR3 sequence is 15 residues long. Variable domain in full (rest from reference TRBV7-8 and TRBJ2-1): GAGVSQSPRYKVAKRGQDVALRCDPISGHVSLFWYQQALGQGPEFLTYFQNEAQLDKSGLPSDRFFAERPEGSVSTLKIQRTQQEDSAVYLCASSWTGTGYNEQFFGPGTRLTVL.